The clone carrying this T cell receptor (beta chain) has at least ten counts. Antigen unknown. It was RNA transcripts that yielded the amplified TCR beta CDR3 regions. When the TCR CDR3 underwent first-round RT-PCR, the HTBI primer set was used. TCRdb ran MiXCR on the multiplex PCR reads and lists one entry per CDR3 protein. The table shows about 400,000 distinct CDR3 sequences, with 12% to 15% occurring only once. The sample belongs to a study of T cells in Graves' hyperthyroidism and ophthalmopathy. General observations from the study: The authors' 13 V-J model separated ophthalmopathy from stable hyperthyroidism. Most expanded thyroid clonotypes above 0.001 recurred in blood.

In germline, CDR1 is SGHTA, CDR2 FQGTGA. The CDR3 covers 16 residues. Trimming left V 0 bases short and J 2 bases short, with 12 bases between. The TCR was taken from a woman aged 55-70 years with Graves' ophthalmopathy. The sequenced sample consisted of blood. The V and J genes are TRBV7-3 and TRBJ2-3, with D tentatively TRBD2 (6 bases). In DNA form, the CDR3 reads TGTGCCAGCAGCTTAACGACGGGAGCGGTCACAGATACGCAGTATTTT. It is translated as CASSLTTGAVTDTQYF.